Below are 23 T cell receptor beta chains sequenced from a single sample in a study of shared clonotypes between healthy human individuals. Generated by immunoSEQ multiplex PCR, the TCRdb table keeps only in-frame clones and is missing some. The data contain about 2.4 million clones, 93% of them singletons. Sequenced input: naive CD4+ T cells from PBMCs. Regarding subset: CD45RA+ positively selected. These receptors all come from a man younger than 30 in good health. Some clones in this sample may be carry-over from other donors' samples.

This sequence joins TRBV9 and TRBJ2-3, with D tentatively TRBD1 (6 bases). The CDR3 extends over 15 amino acids. V gave up 4 bases and J gave up 2 bases, with 14 bases separating them. Germline V gene lookup returns CDR1 SGDLS and CDR2 YYNGEE. This CDR3 is CASSPRQDPTDTQYF. The CDR3 DNA follows: TGTGCCAGCAGCCCTAGACAGGACCCCACAGATACGCAGTATTTT.

The chain is built from TRBV11-3 and TRBJ2-5; TRBD1 aligns across 8 bases. Germline values: CDR1 SGHNT, CDR2 YENEEA. The CDR3 loop spans 17 amino acids. J gave up 1 base and V 1 base, and 8 bases lay outside the gene matches. The CDR3 region is CASSLGGSGQAQETQYF. CDR3 DNA: TGTGCCAGCAGCTTAGGGGGCTCGGGACAGGCCCAAGAGACCCAGTACTTC.

The chain's CDR3 is CASKLDQPQHF. The CDR3 bases are TGTGCCAGCAAGTTGGATCAGCCCCAGCATTTT. This chain links TRBV2 with TRBJ1-5; D is undetermined. V was clipped by 7 bases and J by 5 bases, with 6 bases between them. Germline V gene data show CDR1 as SNHLY and CDR2 as FYNNEI. The CDR3 covers 11 residues.

The CDR3 protein is CASSRAGVDYGYTF. As DNA, the CDR3 is TGTGCCAGCAGCCGTGCTGGTGTAGACTATGGCTACACCTTC. V gene TRBV5-4 combines with J gene TRBJ1-2; D ambiguous. This CDR3 is built from 14 residues. V was pared by 4 bases and J by 3 bases, with 13 bases between. CDR1 is SGHNT and CDR2 is YYREEE in the germline V gene (reference sequence).

As regards this clone: The same CDR3 arises from other DNA sequences in this sample as well. The chain is built from TRBV4-1 and TRBJ2-3; D remains ambiguous. V lost 1 base and J lost 3, with 5 bases in between. CDR3 size: 13 residues. Germline V lookup: CDR1 MGHRA, CDR2 YSYEKL. CDR3 loop: CASSQGPTDTQYF. The CDR3 DNA is TGCGCCAGCAGCCAAGGCCCTACAGATACGCAGTATTTT.

This sequence joins TRBV18 and TRBJ1-5, with D tentatively TRBD1 (6 bases). Germline V gene lookup returns CDR1 KGHSH and CDR2 LQKENI. The V and J ends lost 2 bases and 5 bases respectively, with 16 bases between them. This CDR3 region has 16 residues. This chain's CDR3 is CASSPFSVGAYQPQHF. CDR3 sequence (DNA): TGTGCCAGCTCACCATTTTCGGTGGGGGCCTATCAGCCCCAGCATTTT.

The gene calls are TRBV7-3 and TRBJ1-5; D unresolved. The CDR3 runs 17 residues. V was cut by 5 bases and J by 6 bases, with 23 bases left in between. Per the germline V gene, CDR1 is SGHTA and CDR2 is FQGTGA. Here the CDR3 DNA reads TGTGCCAGCAGCCCAACCGTCATCCCCAGGATTGCTCAGCCCCAGCATTTT. Translated: CASSPTVIPRIAQPQHF.

The chain recombines TRBV4-1 with TRBJ2-4; D gene ambiguous. The CDR3 covers 12 residues. Germline CDR1 is MGHRA and CDR2 is YSYEKL. Trimming cost V 1 base and J 10 bases, with 8 bases left between them. The DNA of the CDR3 is TGCGCCAGCAGCCAAGGTCTGACAATTCAGTACTTC. Its protein is CASSQGLTIQYF.

CDR3 sequence (DNA): TGTGCCAGCAGCTTCGGGTCTAGCGGGAGGAGGGAAGATACGCAGTATTTT. It specifies CASSFGSSGRREDTQYF. V gene TRBV5-4 combines with J gene TRBJ2-3; 11 bases fit TRBD2. Germline assignment: CDR1 SGHNT and CDR2 YYREEE (reference sequence). This CDR3 spans 17 amino acids. V dropped 2 bases and J dropped 5; count of bases not matched to a gene: 10. Drawing the rest from reference TRBV5-4 and TRBJ2-3, the complete variable domain is ETGVTQSPTHLIKTRGQQVTLRCSSQSGHNTVSWYQQALGQGPQFIFQYYREEENGRGNFPPRFSGLQFPNYSSELNVNALELDDSALYLCASSFGSSGRREDTQYFGPGTRLTVL.

The chain has TRBV29-1 and TRBJ2-5; D not resolved. The J call is in doubt because the DNA end fits TRBJ2-7 better. Germline V gives CDR1 SQVTM, CDR2 ANQGSEA. The CDR3 length is 15 residues. The CDR3: CSATSTEGSQNEQYF. The CDR3 DNA is TGCAGCGCAACCTCAACAGAAGGCTCCCAGAACGAGCAGTACTTC.

This clone is a singleton in its sample. The chain employs TRBV19 and TRBJ1-5, with 8 bases matching TRBD1. The germline CDR1 and CDR2 sequences are LNHDA and SQIVND (reference sequence). The V segment lost 6 bases and the J segment 7 bases; nucleotides outside the gene matches: 8. The CDR3 sequence is 14 residues long. As DNA, the CDR3 is TGTGCCAGTAGAGGACAGGGAGGTCAACAGCCCCAGCATTTT. It codes for CASRGQGGQQPQHF.

The rearrangement links TRBV5-1 to TRBJ2-3; D is uncertain. The germline V and J ends were trimmed by 7 bases and 3 bases, with 15 bases remaining between them. This CDR3 is 14 amino acids long. Germline V gene lookup returns CDR1 SGHRS and CDR2 YFSETQ. This CDR3 reads CASSSGPATDTQYF. CDR3 coding DNA: TGCGCCAGCTCCTCGGGCCCTGCAACAGATACGCAGTATTTT. Based on the CDR3 plus reference TRBV5-1 and TRBJ2-3, the full variable domain is KAGVTQTPRYLIKTRGQQVTLSCSPISGHRSVSWYQQTPGQGLQFLFEYFSETQRNKGNFPGRFSGRQFSNSRSEMNVSTLELGDSALYLCASSSGPATDTQYFGPGTRLTVL.

The DNA of the CDR3 is TGTGCCAGCTCATCCCGACAGGCCTCTGGGGCCAACGTCCTGACTTTC. This translates into CASSSRQASGANVLTF. V gene TRBV18 combines with J gene TRBJ2-6, with D possibly TRBD1 on 6 matching bases. The germline V and J ends were trimmed by 5 bases and 0 bases, with 11 bases remaining between them. This CDR3 has 16 amino acids. Germline CDR1 KGHSH, CDR2 LQKENI.

The chain couples TRBV5-1 to TRBJ2-1, with 11 nucleotides matching TRBD2. J lost 3 bases, V lost 0 bases, and 5 bases had no gene match. Germline CDR1 SGHRS, CDR2 YFSETQ. The CDR3 runs to 17 residues. The CDR3 region is CASSLAGSGRGYNEQFF. Written as DNA, the CDR3 is TGCGCCAGCAGCTTGGCCGGTAGCGGGAGGGGCTACAATGAGCAGTTCTTC.

As for this clone: The sample carries other DNA sequences with the same CDR3. This chain connects TRBV28 to TRBJ2-3; D uncertain. The length of the CDR3 is 13 residues. Germline loops: CDR1 MDHEN, CDR2 SYDVKM. Trimming cost V 2 bases and J 1 base, with 4 bases left between them. CDR3 nucleotide sequence: TGTGCCAGCAGTTTAGGGGGCACAGATACGCAGTATTTT. Amino acid sequence: CASSLGGTDTQYF.

The chain carries TRBV10-3 and TRBJ1-2; TRBD1 might be the D (6 bases). Germline V gene data show CDR1 as ENHRY and CDR2 as SYGVKD. The CDR3 loop spans 15 amino acids. Between the trimmed V and J ends, which lost 10 bases and 2 bases, there was a span of 20 bases. CDR3 coding DNA: TGTGCCACCGTAGAAGGGACAACAGGGAACTATGGCTACACCTTC. It specifies CATVEGTTGNYGYTF.

This clone was seen more than once but under ten times. The J gene is TRBJ2-7, the V gene TRBV19, with 8 nucleotides matching TRBD1. Trimming cost V 8 bases and J 5 bases; bases outside gene matches: 5. CDR1 LNHDA and CDR2 SQIVND come from the germline V gene (reference sequence). The CDR3 spans 12 residues. CDR3 protein: CASSGRGHEQYF. CDR3 bases: TGTGCCAGTTCAGGCAGGGGGCACGAGCAGTACTTC.

This chain joins TRBV29-1 and TRBJ2-5; 11 bases are shared with TRBD1. The CDR3 extends over 17 amino acids. Trimming at V came to 6 bases and at J to 5 bases, leaving 17 bases not matched to a gene. CDR1 and CDR2 from the germline V gene are SQVTM and ANQGSEA. The CDR3 sequence is CSVGPRDRGVLVETQYF. The CDR3 DNA reads TGCAGCGTGGGGCCCCGGGACAGGGGGGTTCTGGTTGAGACCCAGTACTTC.

V is TRBV6-1 and J is TRBJ2-6; no clear D gene. Trimming removed 1 base from V and 0 bases from J, with 7 bases in between. The CDR3 length is 16 residues. Germline loops: CDR1 MNHNS, CDR2 SASEGT. DNA of the CDR3: TGTGCCAGCAGTGAAGTGATGTACTCTGGGGCCAACGTCCTGACTTTC. Amino acid sequence: CASSEVMYSGANVLTF.

The V gene is TRBV5-1, the J gene TRBJ2-1; D is unresolved. Trimming cost V 5 bases and J 4 bases, with 10 bases left between them. The CDR3 has 13 amino acids. Germline CDR1 and CDR2: SGHRS and YFSETQ. CDR3 bases: TGCGCCAGCAGTGCAGGTTATTACAATGAGCAGTTCTTC. Encoded protein: CASSAGYYNEQFF.

The chain combines TRBV19 with TRBJ1-2, with 9 bases fitting TRBD1. Germline loops: CDR1 LNHDA, CDR2 SQIVND (reference sequence). The CDR3 sequence is 15 residues long. The V segment lost 1 base and the J segment 5 bases; nucleotides outside the gene matches: 5. The CDR3 region is CASSIGRGQGYGYTF. In DNA form, the CDR3 reads TGTGCCAGTAGTATAGGAAGGGGACAGGGTTATGGCTACACCTTC.

V and J are TRBV7-2 and TRBJ1-2; D is uncertain. Trimming pared 0 bases from V and 3 bases from J, leaving 8 bases between. CDR3 size: 14 residues. Germline-derived CDR1 and CDR2 are SGHTA and FQGNSA. The CDR3 DNA reads TGTGCCAGCAGCTTAGCCTCCGGCCACTATGGCTACACCTTC. The encoded protein is CASSLASGHYGYTF.

The V gene is TRBV6-1, the J gene TRBJ2-1, with D unresolved. The V end lost 10 bases, the J end lost 8 bases, and 9 bases lay between the germline ends. The CDR3 runs 10 residues. CDR1 and CDR2 from the germline V gene are MNHNS and SASEGT. CDR3 amino acids: CATAVDEQFF. CDR3 sequence (DNA): TGTGCCACCGCCGTTGATGAGCAGTTCTTC.